This T cell receptor beta chain was recovered during a study of CD8+CD57+ T cells in acquired aplastic anemia (dated by TCRdb to 2016 to 2019). Regarding the study in general: Extracted DNA from sorted CD4+ and CD8+ cells averaged 3.2 ug, ranging from roughly 0.17 to 27.4 ug. Broad study findings and their caveats: Roughly 30 CD8+ CDR3 sequences were shared between patients and controls but appeared highly expressed in patients and within their immunodominant clones. No significant difference in CD8+ Simpson's diversity was found between patients and healthy controls (P=0.060).

A remark on this clonotype: The clone's antigen remains unknown. One junction end does not reproduce the germline sequence, and a read error may be involved.

The study deep-sequenced TCR repertoires of sorted CD4+ and CD8+ blood T cells from severe aplastic anemia patients and healthy subjects. Ficoll-Paque density gradient centrifugation was used to isolate peripheral blood mononuclear cells. Before DNA extraction, CD4+ and CD8+ T cells were sorted by FACS or by magnetic beads. Genomic DNA served as template for TCR beta VDJ combination and CDR3 sequence profiling. An Illumina HiSeq 2000 was used for TCR repertoire sequencing. On the authors' methods: TRBV/TRBJ rearrangement plots, CDR3 size and DJ length profiles, and Simpson's diversity index were used to assess repertoires. The most abundant DNA sequence in the deep sequencing data was taken as the immunodominant clone. CDR3 amino acid sequences were checked for sharing between subjects and were compared against published repertoires and the VDJdb database. TCRdb's own reprocessing of the public reads used fastp at Q25 and MiXCR and kept productive beta chains. Rows merge per CDR3 protein into single entries with the most common DNA and genes. TCRdb assigned the V and J calls; the authors' analysis was not used. This sample holds more than 250,000 distinct CDR3 sequences; roughly three fifths were observed only once. Jointly, the top ten make up 7.5% to 9% of the sample.

CDR1 and CDR2 are read off the germline V gene (reference sequence) as SEHNR and FQNEAQ. The CDR3 spans 13 residues, from the cysteine through the phenylalanine. The DNA shown is the 39-base CDR3, in frame from base 1. Sequencing was done on a sample of sorted CD4+, CD8+, or CD8+CD57+ T cells (not recorded which) from PBMCs. This clonotype was sampled from a human donor with severe aplastic anemia or a healthy control (not recorded which). The receptor chain draws on TRBV7-9 and TRBJ2-3; the D gene could be TRBD1 or TRBD2, each one agreeing over 5 bases. CDR3 sequence: CASRLGGTDTQYF. The bases are TGTGCTAGCAGGTTGGGGGGCACAGATACGCAGTATTTT. Beyond the CDR3, the reference TRBV7-9 and TRBJ2-3 genes provide the residues; the full variable domain reads: DTGVSQNPRHKITKRGQNVTFRCDPISEHNRLYWYRQTLGQGPEFLTYFQNEAQLEKSRLLSDRFSAERPKGSFSTLEIQRTEQGDSAMYLCASRLGGTDTQYFGPGTRLTVL.